The clone carrying this TCR beta chain appeared a single time. Its antigen is not identified. Per germline, CDR1 MNHEY and CDR2 SMNVEV (reference sequence). The ends were cut back, 5 bases at V and 3 bases at J, with 16 bases in the middle. This CDR3 contains 15 residues. Here immunoSEQ multiplex PCR was the method, and the copy in TCRdb shows in-frame clones only, minus some. The sample consists of some 70,000 clones, 84% of them appearing once. This entry belongs to a study of OX40 agonist ivuxolimab in advanced cancers. Study background: Each dose-escalation patient presented with hepatocellular carcinoma, melanoma, renal cell or head and neck cancer. Among those treated, three patients had partial responses, one with hepatocellular carcinoma and two with cutaneous melanoma.

The study's findings and limits: Relative to CD4+ cells, CD8+ T cells on average had more expanded clones.

Exclusion applied to patients with autoimmune disease history or systemic immunosuppression. Source: CD4+ or CD8+ T cells sorted from blood, taken in a trial of the OX40 agonist ivuxolimab. The sequence was collected from an adult with an advanced solid tumor such as melanoma, head and neck, liver or kidney cancer. The V gene is TRBV27, the J gene TRBJ1-2; unclear D gene. CDR3 sequence (DNA): TGTGCCAGCAGTCCGCGCCCGGTGAGCTACTATGGCTACACCTTC. Translated: CASSPRPVSYYGYTF.